This passage covers 16 T cell receptor beta chains from one sample sequenced in a study of human T cells and chemical hapten exposure. TCRdb passed the RACE reads through MiXCR, listing each CDR3 protein once. The sample holds about 89,000 distinct CDR3 sequences, about 10% seen once. Described time point: pre-sensitization, week 0. Treatment meaning: therapeutic diphenylcyclopropenone sensitization with weekly scalp DPC. The sample was whole blood, taken in connection with sensitization to the hapten diphenylcyclopropenone (DPC). These receptors came from an older woman with alopecia areata. Some clones in this sample may be carry-over from other donors' samples.

The gene calls are TRBV7-8 and TRBJ2-5, with TRBD1 matching 9 bases. CDR1 SGHVS and CDR2 FQNEAQ come from the germline V gene. V gave up 3 bases and J gave up 5 bases; unmatched junction bases: 7. The CDR3 has 15 residues. The CDR3 is CASSFWTGVGETQYF. In DNA, the CDR3 is TGTGCCAGCAGCTTTTGGACAGGGGTTGGGGAGACCCAGTACTTC.

This sequence joins TRBV14 and TRBJ1-6; D is ambiguous. The V end was cut by 3 bases, the J end by 7 bases, with 16 bases between. Germline CDR1 and CDR2: SGHDN and FVKESK. This CDR3 is 16 amino acids long. The CDR3 here is CASSQASTRINSPLHF. The CDR3, as DNA: TGTGCCAGCAGCCAGGCATCCACAAGGATCAATTCACCCCTCCACTTT.

In this sample, this clonotype turned up many times. The gene calls are TRBV7-6 and TRBJ2-7; no definite D call. The germline gives CDR1 SGHVS, CDR2 FNYEAQ. Trimming took off 2 bases at V and 0 bases at J, with 8 bases between the two ends. This CDR3 contains 14 residues. Here the CDR3 DNA reads TGTGCCAGCAGCTTATCGGGTAGCTCCTACGAGCAGTACTTC. Translating gives CASSLSGSSYEQYF.

The table lists this clonotype with many counts. This chain links TRBV25-1 with TRBJ1-6; D is unresolved. The V gene's germline CDR1 is MGHDK and CDR2 SYGVNS. The CDR3 spans 14 residues. V lost 4 bases and J 1 base, leaving 5 bases between the germline ends. CDR3 residues: CASSGLSYNSPLHF. Written as DNA, the CDR3 is TGTGCCAGCAGTGGACTATCCTATAATTCACCCCTCCACTTT.

This clonotype was detected many times. The chain recombines TRBV3-1 with TRBJ1-1, with no clear D. The CDR3 contains 13 residues. Trimming took off 1 base at V and 7 bases at J, with 10 bases between the two ends. CDR1 LGHDT and CDR2 YNNKEL come from the germline V gene (reference sequence). CDR3 DNA sequence: TGTGCCAGCAGCCAAGTGTTTCGGAATGAAGCTTTCTTT. Protein sequence: CASSQVFRNEAFF.

This clonotype has ten or more counts. The chain links TRBV7-6 to TRBJ2-5; the match to TRBD2 covers 16 bases. Germline values: CDR1 SGHVS, CDR2 FNYEAQ. The CDR3 runs 18 residues. The J segment lost 2 bases and the V segment lost 5 bases, leaving 8 bases of the junction unmatched. DNA of the CDR3: TGTGCCAGCAGCCCGGGACTAGCGGGGGGGATTATACAAGAGACCCAGTACTTC. Translating it yields CASSPGLAGGIIQETQYF.

A note on this clonotype: A junction boundary mismatches the germline segment, possibly from a read error. This rearrangement joins TRBV7-7 to TRBJ2-7; D unclear. Germline V gives CDR1 SSHAT, CDR2 FNYEAQ (reference sequence). The CDR3 contains 13 residues. The DNA for the CDR3 is TGTGCTAGCAGCTTAGTAGGATGGAGCAGTCAGTACTTC. Translated, it gives CASSLVGWSSQYF.

This clonotype was recorded at least ten times. J is TRBJ2-3 and V is TRBV18, with TRBD2 matching 10 bases. This CDR3 region has 16 residues. Trimming took 2 bases from V and 5 from J; bases not matched to a gene: 7. Germline-derived CDR1 and CDR2 are KGHSH and LQKENI. The chain's CDR3 is CASSPSAGGQIDTQYF. DNA for the CDR3: TGTGCCAGCTCACCATCAGCGGGGGGGCAGATAGATACGCAGTATTTT.

This clonotype was recorded many times. This chain links TRBV29-1 with TRBJ2-6, with 9 nucleotides matching TRBD1. There are 14 residues in the CDR3. V was pared by 4 bases and J by 10 bases, with 8 bases of the junction left unmatched. CDR1 is SQVTM, CDR2 ANQGSEA, per germline. The CDR3 here is CSVVVDRGKNVLTF. DNA of the CDR3: TGCAGCGTTGTGGTCGACAGGGGGAAGAACGTCCTGACTTTC.

To note about this clonotype: A much larger clone lies one base from this, so it may be a read error. The CDR3 sequence is CASSLDRVGGYSF. Written as DNA, the CDR3 is TGTGCCAGCAGCTTAGATCGCGTTGGAGGCTACTCCTTC. This chain links TRBV11-2 with TRBJ1-2; no clear D gene. Germline CDR1 and CDR2: SGHAT and FQNNGV. The CDR3 sequence is 13 residues long.

This clonotype has ten or more counts. CDR3 residues: CASHDRPYGYTF. The CDR3 region has the DNA TGTGCCAGTCACGACAGGCCCTATGGCTACACCTTC. This sequence joins TRBV19 and TRBJ1-2; maybe TRBD1 (6 bases). There are 12 residues in the CDR3. Trimming stripped 8 bases from V and 4 bases from J, with 11 bases between. Per germline, CDR1 LNHDA and CDR2 SQIVND (reference sequence).

The V and J genes are TRBV3-1 and TRBJ2-1, with TRBD2 matching 11 bases. Germline lookup yields CDR1 LGHDT and CDR2 YNNKEL (reference sequence). Trimming at V came to 2 bases and at J to 3 bases, leaving 6 bases not matched to a gene. The CDR3 is 17 residues long. This chain's CDR3 is CASSQLAGTSGYNEQFF. In DNA, the CDR3 is TGTGCCAGCAGCCAACTAGCCGGGACTAGCGGCTACAATGAGCAGTTCTTC.

This clonotype was observed a handful of times. This rearrangement joins TRBV12-3 or TRBV12-4 to TRBJ1-2; 9 nucleotides match TRBD1. The CDR3 runs to 16 residues. With V trimmed by 6 bases and J by 5 bases, 13 bases remained unmatched. In nucleotides, the CDR3 is TGTGCCAGCAGGGGACAGGGAGCGAATAATCTATATGGCTACACCTTC. This codes for CASRGQGANNLYGYTF.

This clonotype was observed many times. The rearrangement links TRBV29-1 to TRBJ1-2; 11 bases align to TRBD1. The germline CDR1 and CDR2 sequences are SQVTM and ANQGSEA. The V segment lost 1 base and the J segment 6 bases; nucleotides outside the gene matches: 10. The CDR3 is made up of 16 amino acids. In DNA, the CDR3 is TGCAGCGTTGAAGTTGGTTTCGGGACAGGGGGTAATGGCTACACCTTC. It specifies CSVEVGFGTGGNGYTF.

This clonotype was observed many times. This chain links TRBV20-1 with TRBJ2-3, with D tentatively TRBD2 (6 bases). The CDR3 consists of 15 residues. CDR1 and CDR2 from the germline V gene are DFQATT and SNEGSKA (reference sequence). The germline V and J ends were trimmed by 5 bases and 1 base, with 16 bases remaining between them. The CDR3 bases are TGCAGTGCTTGCCGGGAGAACGAAGGCACAGATACGCAGTATTTT. It yields the protein CSACRENEGTDTQYF.

This clonotype was seen only a few times. This sequence joins TRBV15 and TRBJ2-1; 10 bases agree with TRBD1. V lost 8 bases and J lost 0; bases outside the gene matches: 10. Germline V gene data show CDR1 as LNHNV and CDR2 as YYDKDF (reference sequence). CDR3 length equals 17 residues. CDR3 sequence: CATGGQGVSSSYNEQFF. The CDR3 DNA is TGTGCCACCGGAGGACAGGGGGTCTCCTCCTCCTACAATGAGCAGTTCTTC.